The sequence of this T cell receptor (beta chain) was determined in a study of identical twins. In the case of this clonotype: Its antigen remains unidentified.

The CDR3 consists of 18 residues. CDR1 is MNHEY, CDR2 SVGAGI, per germline. V shed 6 bases and J 5 bases; nucleotides not matched to a gene: 20. TCRdb reprocessed the 5' RACE reads via MiXCR and lists one record per CDR3 protein. The table lists hundreds of thousands of distinct CDR3 sequences, approximately 9% of them singletons. Whole-study findings and limits: Abundant beta clonotypes from cord blood bore fewer insertions; memory repertoires lacked this pattern. Its conclusions, products of cross-sectional statistical analysis, did not come from following the same donors.

The sample also formed part of further work on yellow fever vaccine responses in identical twins.

The gene calls are TRBV6-5 and TRBJ2-3; TRBD1 matches at 7 bases. Material: PBMCs. The origin of this receptor is a woman aged 18 to 35 in good health. This CDR3 reads CASSRSRDRGLALDTQYF. In DNA form, the CDR3 reads TGTGCCAGCAGCCGCTCCCGGGACAGAGGGTTGGCATTAGATACGCAGTATTTT.